This note documents a single T cell receptor beta chain sequence. Losses at the gene ends were 1 base for V and 5 bases for J; bases not matched to a gene: 3. The germline V gene encodes CDR1 MGHDK and CDR2 SYGVNS. CDR3 length: 15 amino acids. This record comes from a study of blood T cell repertoires in COVID-19. Data came from immunoSEQ multiplex PCR; TCRdb stores just in-frame clones and leaves some out. Here the sample spans some 20,000 clones, roughly nine tenths being singletons. The sample consisted of peripheral blood. This chain links TRBV25-1 with TRBJ2-1; 9 bases are shared with TRBD2. This receptor was taken from a human donor in a cohort sampled during active COVID-19. In DNA, the CDR3 is TGTGCCAGCAGTGAATTGACTAGCGGCGACAATGAGCAGTTCTTC. Translating it yields CASSELTSGDNEQFF.